The T cell receptor (beta chain) described here comes from a study of radiotherapy plus CTLA-4 blockade in lung cancer. V was cut by 0 bases and J by 2 bases, with 9 bases left in between. Germline V lookup: CDR1 SGDLS, CDR2 YYNGEE. The CDR3 sequence is 14 residues long. In chemo-refractory metastatic non-small-cell lung cancer, patients got ipilimumab CTLA-4 blockade together with focal radiation. Sequencing was performed with immunoSEQ multiplex PCR; in TCRdb, only in-frame clones are kept and a portion is missing. This sample has around 100,000 clones; about four fifths occur once, and the top ten carry roughly 3.3%.

The rearrangement joins TRBV9 to TRBJ2-7; D assignment may be TRBD1 or TRBD2 (5 bases each). The TCR sequence derives from a human donor with non-small cell lung cancer that progressed on radiotherapy plus ipilimumab. Some clones in this sample may be carry-over from other donors' samples. The specimen comprised peripheral blood, sampled from a patient treated with radiotherapy plus ipilimumab. The CDR3 nucleotides are TGTGCCAGCAGCGTAGGTTGGGGGACCTACGAGCAGTACTTC. It translates to CASSVGWGTYEQYF.